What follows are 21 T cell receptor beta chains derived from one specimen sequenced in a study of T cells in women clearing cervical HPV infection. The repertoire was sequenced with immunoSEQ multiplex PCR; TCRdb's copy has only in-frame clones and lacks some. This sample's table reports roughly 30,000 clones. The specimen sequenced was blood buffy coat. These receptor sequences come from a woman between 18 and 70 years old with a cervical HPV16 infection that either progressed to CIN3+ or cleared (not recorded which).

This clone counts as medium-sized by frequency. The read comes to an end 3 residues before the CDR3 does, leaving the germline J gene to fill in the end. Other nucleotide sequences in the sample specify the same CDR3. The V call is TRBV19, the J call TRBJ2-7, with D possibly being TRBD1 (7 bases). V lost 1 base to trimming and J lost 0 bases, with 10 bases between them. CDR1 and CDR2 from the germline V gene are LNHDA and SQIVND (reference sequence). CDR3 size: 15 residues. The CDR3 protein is CASSIAGGGSYEQYF. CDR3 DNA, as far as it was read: TGTGCCAGTAGTATAGCAGGGGGAGGCTCCTACGAG.

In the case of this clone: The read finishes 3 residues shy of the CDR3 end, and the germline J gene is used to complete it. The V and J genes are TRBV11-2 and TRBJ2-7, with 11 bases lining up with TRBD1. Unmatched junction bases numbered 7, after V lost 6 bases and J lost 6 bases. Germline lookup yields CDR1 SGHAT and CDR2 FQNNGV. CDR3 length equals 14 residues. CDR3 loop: CASSFGQGAIEQYF. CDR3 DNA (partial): TGTGCCAGCAGTTTCGGACAGGGGGCCATCGAG.

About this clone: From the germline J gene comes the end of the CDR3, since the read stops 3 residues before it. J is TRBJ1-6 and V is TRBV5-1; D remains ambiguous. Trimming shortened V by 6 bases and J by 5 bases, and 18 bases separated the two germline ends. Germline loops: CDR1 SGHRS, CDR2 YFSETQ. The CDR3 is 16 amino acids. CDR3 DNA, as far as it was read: TGCGCCAGCATTCTCGCAGCGGCAGCCAATAATTCACCC. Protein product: CASILAAAANNSP. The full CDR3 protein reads CASILAAAANNSPLHF.

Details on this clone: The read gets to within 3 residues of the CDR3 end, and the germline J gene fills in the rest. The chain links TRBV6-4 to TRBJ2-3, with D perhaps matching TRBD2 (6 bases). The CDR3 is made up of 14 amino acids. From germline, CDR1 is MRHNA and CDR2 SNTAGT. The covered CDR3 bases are TGTGCCAGCAGTCACACCCGGGACTCCCTCGCG. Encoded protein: CASSHTRDSLA. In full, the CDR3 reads CASSHTRDSLAQYF.

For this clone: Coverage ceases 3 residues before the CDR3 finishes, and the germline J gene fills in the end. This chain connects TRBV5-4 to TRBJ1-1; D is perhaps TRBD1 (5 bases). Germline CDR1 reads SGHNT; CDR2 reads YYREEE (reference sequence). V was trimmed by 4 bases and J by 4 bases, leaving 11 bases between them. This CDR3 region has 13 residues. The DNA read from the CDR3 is TGTGCCAGCAGCAGTTCAGGGTTCACTGAA. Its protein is CASSSSGFTE. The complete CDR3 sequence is CASSSSGFTEAFF.

The CDR3 DNA, read in part, is TGTGCCAGCAGTTTAGCACTAGCGGGAACCTACGAG. Translating it yields CASSLALAGTYE. From start to end, the CDR3 is CASSLALAGTYEQYF. V is TRBV12-3 or TRBV12-4 and J is TRBJ2-7, with 10 bases matching TRBD2. The CDR3 end lies 3 residues beyond the end of the read and is filled in from the germline J gene. V dropped 0 bases and J dropped 2; count of bases not matched to a gene: 1. The CDR3 is 15 residues long.

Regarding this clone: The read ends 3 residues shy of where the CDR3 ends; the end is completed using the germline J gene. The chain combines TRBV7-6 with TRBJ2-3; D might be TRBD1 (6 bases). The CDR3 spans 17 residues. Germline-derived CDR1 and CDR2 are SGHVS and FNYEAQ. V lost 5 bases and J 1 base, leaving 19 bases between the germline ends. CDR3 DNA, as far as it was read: TGTGCCAGCAGCCCCTTAACCCTATCAGGGGGCACAGATACG. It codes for CASSPLTLSGGTDT. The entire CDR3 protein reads CASSPLTLSGGTDTQYF.

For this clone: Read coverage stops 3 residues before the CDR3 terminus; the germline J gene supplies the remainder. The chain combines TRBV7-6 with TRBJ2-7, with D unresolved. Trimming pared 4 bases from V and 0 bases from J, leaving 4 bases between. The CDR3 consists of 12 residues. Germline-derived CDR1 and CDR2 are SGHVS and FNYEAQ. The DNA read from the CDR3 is TGTGCCAGCAGCTCCCTCTCCTACGAG. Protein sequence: CASSSLSYE. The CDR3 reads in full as CASSSLSYEQYF.

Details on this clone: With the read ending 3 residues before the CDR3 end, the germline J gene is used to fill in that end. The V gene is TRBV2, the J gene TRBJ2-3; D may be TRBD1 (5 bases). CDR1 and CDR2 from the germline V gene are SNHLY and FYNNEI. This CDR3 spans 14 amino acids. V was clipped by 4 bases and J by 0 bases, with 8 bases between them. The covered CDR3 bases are TGTGCCAGCAGTGTCAAGGGGAGCACAGATACG. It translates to CASSVKGSTDT. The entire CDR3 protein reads CASSVKGSTDTQYF.

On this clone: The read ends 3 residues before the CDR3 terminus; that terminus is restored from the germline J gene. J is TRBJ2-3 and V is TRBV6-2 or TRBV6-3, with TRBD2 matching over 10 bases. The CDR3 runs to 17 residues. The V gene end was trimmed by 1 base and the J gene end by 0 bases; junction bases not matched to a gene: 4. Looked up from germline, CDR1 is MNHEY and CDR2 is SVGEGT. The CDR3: CASSYYLAGASTDTQYF. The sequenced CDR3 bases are TGTGCCAGCAGTTACTACCTAGCGGGAGCCAGCACAGATACG.

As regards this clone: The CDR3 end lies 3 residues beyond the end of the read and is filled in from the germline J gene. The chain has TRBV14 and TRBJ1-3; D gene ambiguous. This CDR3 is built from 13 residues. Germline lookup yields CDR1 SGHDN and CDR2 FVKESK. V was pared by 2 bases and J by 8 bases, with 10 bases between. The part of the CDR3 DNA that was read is TGTGCCAGCAGCCAAATAGCTGACGACACC. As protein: CASSQIADDT. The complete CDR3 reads CASSQIADDTIYF. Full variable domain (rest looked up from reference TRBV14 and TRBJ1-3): EAGVTQFPSHSVIEKGQTVTLRCDPISGHDNLYWYRRVMGKEIKFLLHFVKESKQDESGMPNNRFLAERTGGTYSTLKVQPAELEDSGVYFCASSQIADDTIYFGEGSWLTVV.

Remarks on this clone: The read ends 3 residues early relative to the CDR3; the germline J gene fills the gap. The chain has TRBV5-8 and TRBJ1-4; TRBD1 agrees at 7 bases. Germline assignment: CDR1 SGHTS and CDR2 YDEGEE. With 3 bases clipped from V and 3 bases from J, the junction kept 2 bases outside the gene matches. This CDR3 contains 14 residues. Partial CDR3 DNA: TGTGCCAGCAGCTCGCAGGGGGCTAATGAAAAA. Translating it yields CASSSQGANEK. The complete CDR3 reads CASSSQGANEKLFF.

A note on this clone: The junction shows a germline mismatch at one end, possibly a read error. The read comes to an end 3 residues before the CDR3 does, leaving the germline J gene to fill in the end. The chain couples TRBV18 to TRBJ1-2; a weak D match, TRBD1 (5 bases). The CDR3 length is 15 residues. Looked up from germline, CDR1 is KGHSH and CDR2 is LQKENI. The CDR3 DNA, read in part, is TGTGCCAGCGCACCGAGTGGGGGGAGGCAAGAGACC. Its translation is CASAPSGGRQET. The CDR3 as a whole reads CASAPSGGRQETYTF.

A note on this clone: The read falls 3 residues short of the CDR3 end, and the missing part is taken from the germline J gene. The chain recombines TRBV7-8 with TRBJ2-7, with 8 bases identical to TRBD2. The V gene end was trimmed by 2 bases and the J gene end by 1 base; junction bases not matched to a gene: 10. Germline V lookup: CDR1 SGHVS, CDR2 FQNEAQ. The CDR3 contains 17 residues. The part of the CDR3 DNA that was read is TGTGCCAGCAGCTTAAGTCTGGTAGCGGGGATTTCCTACGAG. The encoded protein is CASSLSLVAGISYE. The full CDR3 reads CASSLSLVAGISYEQYF.

The sequenced CDR3 bases are TGTGCCAGCTCCCAGTTCGCCGGGACAACGAACACCGGGGAG. Amino acid sequence: CASSQFAGTTNTGE. The complete CDR3 sequence is CASSQFAGTTNTGELFF. V gene TRBV7-7 combines with J gene TRBJ2-2; D perhaps matches TRBD1 (6 bases). The CDR3 end lies 3 residues beyond the end of the read and is filled in from the germline J gene. This CDR3 region has 17 residues. Trimming cost V 8 bases and J 0 bases, with 19 bases left between them. Germline V gene sequence: CDR1 SSHAT, CDR2 FNYEAQ (reference sequence).

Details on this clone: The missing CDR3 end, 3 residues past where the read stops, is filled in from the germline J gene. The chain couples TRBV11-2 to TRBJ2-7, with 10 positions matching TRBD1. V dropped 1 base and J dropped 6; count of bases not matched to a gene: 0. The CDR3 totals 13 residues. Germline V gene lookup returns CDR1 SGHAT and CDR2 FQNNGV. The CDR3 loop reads CASSLGDRGEQYF. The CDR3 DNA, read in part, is TGTGCCAGCAGCTTAGGGGACAGGGGCGAG. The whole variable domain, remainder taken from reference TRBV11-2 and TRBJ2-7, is EAGVAQSPRYKIIEKRQSVAFWCNPISGHATLYWYQQILGQGPKLLIQFQNNGVVDDSQLPKDRFSAERLKGVDSTLKIQPAKLEDSAVYLCASSLGDRGEQYFGPGTRLTVT.

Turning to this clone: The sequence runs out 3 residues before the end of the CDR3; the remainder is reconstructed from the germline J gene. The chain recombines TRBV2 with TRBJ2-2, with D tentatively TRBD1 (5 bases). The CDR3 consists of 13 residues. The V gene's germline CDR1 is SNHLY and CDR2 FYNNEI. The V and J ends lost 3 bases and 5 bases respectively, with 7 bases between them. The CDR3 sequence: CASSDRVTGELFF. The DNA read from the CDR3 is TGTGCCAGCAGTGACAGGGTGACCGGGGAG. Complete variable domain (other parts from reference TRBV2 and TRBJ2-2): EPEVTQTPSHQVTQMGQEVILRCVPISNHLYFYWYRQILGQKVEFLVSFYNNEISEKSEIFDDQFSVERPDGSNFTLKIRSTKLEDSAMYFCASSDRVTGELFFGEGSRLTVL.

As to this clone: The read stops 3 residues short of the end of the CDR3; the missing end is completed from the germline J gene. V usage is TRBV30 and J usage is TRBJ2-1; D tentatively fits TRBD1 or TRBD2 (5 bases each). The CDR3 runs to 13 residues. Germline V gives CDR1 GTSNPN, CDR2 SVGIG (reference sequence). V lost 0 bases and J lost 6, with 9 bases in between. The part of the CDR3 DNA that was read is TGTGCCTGGAGTGTAGCGAGGGGCAATGAG. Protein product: CAWSVARGNE. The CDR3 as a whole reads CAWSVARGNEQFF. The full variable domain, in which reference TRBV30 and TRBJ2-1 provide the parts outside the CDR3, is SQTIHQWPATLVQPVGSPLSLECTVEGTSNPNLYWYRQAAGRGLQLLFYSVGIGQISSEVPQNLSASRPQDRQFILSSKKLLLSDSGFYLCAWSVARGNEQFFGPGTRLTVL.

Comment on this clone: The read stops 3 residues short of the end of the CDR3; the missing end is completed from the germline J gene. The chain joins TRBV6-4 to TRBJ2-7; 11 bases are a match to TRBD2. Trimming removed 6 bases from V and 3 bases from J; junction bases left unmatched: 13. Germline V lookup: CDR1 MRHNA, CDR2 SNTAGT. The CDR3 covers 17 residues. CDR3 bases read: TGTGCCAGCAGCGACGGGGGGAGACTAGCGGGGAGCTACGAG. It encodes CASSDGGRLAGSYE. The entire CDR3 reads CASSDGGRLAGSYEQYF.

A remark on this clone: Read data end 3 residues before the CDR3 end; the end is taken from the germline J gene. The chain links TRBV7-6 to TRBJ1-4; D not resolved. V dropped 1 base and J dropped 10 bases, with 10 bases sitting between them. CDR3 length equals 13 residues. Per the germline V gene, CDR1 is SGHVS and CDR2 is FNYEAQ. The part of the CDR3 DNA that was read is TGTGCCAGCAGCTTAGAACTCGCGGGAAAA. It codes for CASSLELAGK. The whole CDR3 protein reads CASSLELAGKLFF.

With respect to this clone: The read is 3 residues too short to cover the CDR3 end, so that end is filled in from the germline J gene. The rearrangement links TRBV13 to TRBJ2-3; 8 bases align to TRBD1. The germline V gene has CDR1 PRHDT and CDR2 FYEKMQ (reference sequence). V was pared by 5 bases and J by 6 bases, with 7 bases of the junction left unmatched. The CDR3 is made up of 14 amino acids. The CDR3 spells CASSPQGAYDTQYF. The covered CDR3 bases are TGTGCCAGCAGCCCCCAGGGGGCCTACGATACG.